The subject of this entry is one T cell receptor beta chain. PCR amplification relied on 60 Vbeta primers (plus 13 Jbeta primers). Clones were read by immunoSEQ multiplex PCR, and TCRdb kept only the in-frame ones, dropping some. The sample consists of 110,000 or so clones, 83% of them appearing once. The V end lost 8 bases, the J end lost 6 bases, and 10 bases lay between the germline ends. There are 10 residues in the CDR3. Germline CDR1 SQVTM, CDR2 ANQGSEA. These data belong to a study of cytomegalovirus exposure and HLA in healthy donors. Input material: PBMCs. The V and J genes are TRBV29-1 and TRBJ1-2; D gene uncertain. The source of this sequence is a man between 18 and 35 years old in good health and CMV-seronegative. The CDR3, as DNA: TGCAGCTTTAGCCCCGATGGCTACACCTTC. Translating gives CSFSPDGYTF. The full variable domain, rest sourced from reference TRBV29-1 and TRBJ1-2, is SAVISQKPSRDICQRGTSLTIQCQVDSQVTMMFWYRQQPGQSLTLIATANQGSEATYESGFVIDKFPISRPNLTFSTLTVSNMSPEDSSIYLCSFSPDGYTFGSGTRLTVV.